One and the same sample provided the 17 T cell receptor beta chains below, sequenced in a study of T cells after yellow fever vaccination. From the 5' RACE reads, TCRdb called clonotypes with MiXCR, one entry per CDR3 protein. The data hold 620,000 or so distinct CDR3 sequences, with roughly 17% observed a single time. The sample was PBMCs, taken about 5 days after the first yellow fever vaccination. The receptors stem from a young man who received the YFV17D yellow fever vaccine.

This clonotype was seen a few times. The J gene is TRBJ1-5, the V gene TRBV5-5; no clear D. The CDR3 spans 14 residues. The ends were cut back, 3 bases at V and 6 bases at J, with 13 bases in the middle. Germline V gene sequence: CDR1 SGHKS, CDR2 YYEKEE (reference sequence). As DNA, the CDR3 is TGTGCCAGCAGCTCGATTTCGGGATCTCAGCCCCAGCATTTT. Translating gives CASSSISGSQPQHF.

The rearrangement joins TRBV9 to TRBJ1-6; no firm D call. Germline V gives CDR1 SGDLS, CDR2 YYNGEE. The CDR3 is 16 amino acids. V lost 3 bases, J lost 0 bases, and 10 bases lay in between. The CDR3 region is CASSALGSSYNSPLHF. CDR3 sequence (DNA): TGTGCCAGCAGCGCTTTGGGGAGCTCCTATAATTCACCCCTCCACTTT.

This clonotype was observed a handful of times. V usage is TRBV7-2 and J usage is TRBJ2-2; tentative D call: TRBD2 (6 bases). Germline loops: CDR1 SGHTA, CDR2 FQGNSA. V was trimmed by 5 bases and J by 2 bases, leaving 15 bases between them. This CDR3 is built from 16 residues. The CDR3 bases are TGTGCCAGCAGCCCCGTGGGAGGCGCAAACACCGGGGAGCTGTTTTTT. This translates into CASSPVGGANTGELFF.

This clonotype was seen only a few times. The V call is TRBV6-2 or TRBV6-3, the J call TRBJ1-5, with a possible D match to TRBD1 (6 bases). The germline CDR1 and CDR2 sequences are MNHEY and SVGEGT. The CDR3 totals 13 residues. Trimming left V 2 bases short and J 7 bases short, with 9 bases between. In nucleotides, the CDR3 is TGTGCCAGCAGTTACGGGGGCCCGCAGCCCCAGCATTTT. Its protein is CASSYGGPQPQHF.

The CDR3 loop is CASSQVERPPREQYF. The DNA for the CDR3 is TGCGCCAGCAGCCAAGTTGAACGGCCACCTAGGGAGCAGTACTTC. The rearrangement uses TRBV4-1 and TRBJ2-7; D is ambiguous. CDR1 is MGHRA, CDR2 YSYEKL, per germline. The V and J ends lost 1 base and 7 bases respectively, with 17 bases between them. CDR3 length: 15 residues.

The DNA of the CDR3 is TGCAGTGCTAGGGGCTGGGCGGGGGTCCGCCAAGAGACCCAGTACTTC. It is translated as CSARGWAGVRQETQYF. The chain carries TRBV20-1 and TRBJ2-5; 7 positions agree with TRBD2. The junction had 11 bases not matched to a gene; V was cut back by 3 bases and J by 1 base. Germline V lookup: CDR1 DFQATT, CDR2 SNEGSKA (reference sequence). The CDR3 sequence is 16 residues long.

The table lists this clonotype with a few counts. The rearrangement uses TRBV6-5 and TRBJ2-6; 9 bases match TRBD1. The germline V gene has CDR1 MNHEY and CDR2 SVGAGI. V gave up 4 bases and J gave up 2 bases; unmatched junction bases: 6. The CDR3 length is 17 residues. The CDR3 loop reads CASSWGQGFTGANVLTF. DNA of the CDR3: TGTGCCAGCAGTTGGGGACAGGGCTTCACTGGGGCCAACGTCCTGACTTTC.

The chain combines TRBV6-5 with TRBJ2-7; D gene uncertain. Germline lookup yields CDR1 MNHEY and CDR2 SVGAGI. V lost 0 bases and J lost 0, with 6 bases in between. The CDR3 extends over 14 amino acids. The CDR3 spells CASSYSAASYEQYV. The CDR3 DNA reads as TGTGCCAGCAGTTACTCAGCAGCCTCCTACGAGCAGTACGTC.

CDR3 region: CASRSGGSRELFF. Here the CDR3 DNA reads TGTGCCAGCAGGAGCGGGGGATCCAGGGAGCTGTTTTTT. This chain joins TRBV7-8 and TRBJ2-2; TRBD2 aligns across 8 bases. V dropped 6 bases and J dropped 9; count of bases not matched to a gene: 6. There are 13 residues in the CDR3. Germline values: CDR1 SGHVS, CDR2 FQNEAQ. The variable domain in full, with the rest retrieved from reference TRBV7-8 and TRBJ2-2, is GAGVSQSPRYKVAKRGQDVALRCDPISGHVSLFWYQQALGQGPEFLTYFQNEAQLDKSGLPSDRFFAERPEGSVSTLKIQRTQQEDSAVYLCASRSGGSRELFFGEGSRLTVL.

The sample holds many counts of this clonotype. V usage is TRBV20-1 and J usage is TRBJ2-3; 9 nucleotides align to TRBD2. Germline assignment: CDR1 DFQATT and CDR2 SNEGSKA (reference sequence). Trimming removed 3 bases from V and 5 bases from J; junction bases left unmatched: 0. This CDR3 region has 12 residues. DNA of the CDR3: TGCAGTGCTAGGCGGGGGGGAGATACGCAGTATTTT. Encoded protein: CSARRGGDTQYF.

Concerning this clonotype: The junction departs from the called germline gene at one end, perhaps through a read error. This chain uses TRBV6-2 or TRBV6-3 with TRBJ2-1, with D uncertain. The CDR3 is 15 residues long. Germline V lookup: CDR1 MNHEY, CDR2 SVGEGT. CDR3 loop: CASSPTGRSYNKQFF. The CDR3, as DNA: TGTGCCAGCAGTCCGACTGGCCGCTCCTACAATAAGCAGTTCTTC.

This clonotype showed up just a few times. The genes are TRBV19 and TRBJ2-3; D perhaps matches TRBD1 (5 bases). There are 17 residues in the CDR3. Germline lookup yields CDR1 LNHDA and CDR2 SQIVND (reference sequence). V was trimmed by 4 bases and J by 3 bases, leaving 20 bases between them. The CDR3 reads CASSTLDRQFRTDTQYF. The CDR3 DNA reads as TGTGCCAGTAGTACCCTCGACCGACAGTTTAGAACAGATACGCAGTATTTT.

The chain has TRBV20-1 and TRBJ2-5; D perhaps matches TRBD2 (7 bases). CDR3 length: 15 amino acids. Trimming pared 6 bases from V and 4 bases from J, leaving 21 bases between. Per the germline V gene, CDR1 is DFQATT and CDR2 is SNEGSKA (reference sequence). CDR3 region: CSAQGGGAKRETQYF. The CDR3 nucleotides are TGCAGTGCACAAGGGGGGGGGGCCAAACGAGAGACCCAGTACTTC.

The chain employs TRBV11-2 and TRBJ2-6; D gene unclear. The V end was cut by 5 bases, the J end by 0 bases, with 5 bases between. This CDR3 comprises 14 residues. CDR1 and CDR2 from the germline V gene are SGHAT and FQNNGV. In DNA, the CDR3 is TGTGCCAGCAGCCCCCTCTCTGGGGCCAACGTCCTGACTTTC. It specifies CASSPLSGANVLTF.

The chain combines TRBV29-1 with TRBJ1-2, with a possible D match to TRBD1 (5 bases). Germline lookup yields CDR1 SQVTM and CDR2 ANQGSEA. V lost 6 bases and J 4 bases, leaving 18 bases between the germline ends. The CDR3 spans 14 residues. The CDR3: CSVKSGEGFYGYTF. The CDR3 bases are TGCAGCGTGAAAAGCGGGGAGGGGTTCTATGGCTACACCTTC.

The chain combines TRBV5-6 with TRBJ2-7; possibly TRBD1 or TRBD2 for D (6 bases each). Germline V gene data show CDR1 as SGHDT and CDR2 as YYEEEE. This CDR3 is 14 amino acids long. V was cut by 4 bases and J by 2 bases, with 13 bases left in between. The CDR3 region is CASSLEGGAYEQYF. The CDR3, as DNA: TGTGCCAGCAGCCTGGAGGGGGGAGCCTACGAGCAGTACTTC.

Notes on this clonotype: This may be a read error: a much more frequent sequence differs by one nucleotide. V usage is TRBV7-2 and J usage is TRBJ2-1, with TRBD2 identical over 13 bases. Germline V gene sequence: CDR1 SGHTA, CDR2 FQGNSA. The CDR3 has 17 amino acids. Trimming took 6 bases from V and 9 from J; bases not matched to a gene: 14. In nucleotides, the CDR3 is TGTGCCAGCAGGCTTGGTACTAGCGGGGGGGCCCACATTGAGCAGTTCTTC. Protein: CASRLGTSGGAHIEQFF.